The 26 T cell receptor beta chains below were found in one sample sequenced in a study of cytomegalovirus exposure and HLA in healthy donors. The PCR employed 60 Vbeta primers together with 13 Jbeta primers. The method was immunoSEQ multiplex PCR; TCRdb's version includes in-frame clones alone and lacks a portion of them. In the table there are 120,000 to 150,000 clones, 60% to 85% of which are singletons. The sample consisted of PBMCs. These receptors were collected from a male donor in good health and CMV-seropositive.

The chain couples TRBV4-2 to TRBJ2-5; 7 nucleotides agree with TRBD2. The germline V gene encodes CDR1 LGHNA and CDR2 YNFKEQ. After removal of 0 bases from V and 5 bases from J, the junction contained 3 bases not matched to a gene. The CDR3 is made up of 14 amino acids. The CDR3, as DNA: TGTGCCAGCAGCCAAGAGGCAGCGGGGGAGACCCAGTACTTC. Amino acid sequence: CASSQEAAGETQYF.

CDR3 loop: CASSQTAGGWTGELFF. The CDR3 coding sequence is TGTGCCAGCAGCCAAACAGCGGGGGGTTGGACCGGGGAGCTGTTTTTT. V is TRBV9 and J is TRBJ2-2; the match to TRBD2 covers 9 bases. The CDR3 runs 16 residues. Per the germline V gene, CDR1 is SGDLS and CDR2 is YYNGEE. With 4 bases clipped from V and 5 bases from J, the junction kept 9 bases outside the gene matches.

This chain joins TRBV2 and TRBJ1-2; tentatively, D is TRBD1 (5 bases). The germline V and J ends were trimmed by 9 bases and 0 bases, with 17 bases remaining between them. Germline assignment: CDR1 SNHLY and CDR2 FYNNEI. The CDR3 runs to 15 residues. The CDR3 loop reads CASITRGNSNYGYTF. The DNA of the CDR3 is TGTGCCAGTATCACAAGGGGCAATTCTAACTATGGCTACACCTTC.

The table lists this clone with a few counts. The rearrangement joins TRBV4-3 to TRBJ2-3; 7 nucleotides agree with TRBD2. The CDR3 sequence is 16 residues long. J was trimmed by 4 bases and V by 0 bases; bases with no gene match: 7. Germline-derived CDR1 and CDR2 are LGHNA and YSLEER. In DNA, the CDR3 is TGCGCCAGCAGCCAAGATTACGCGGGAGATGCAGATACGCAGTATTTT. Its protein is CASSQDYAGDADTQYF.

The chain has TRBV14 and TRBJ2-1, with D tentatively TRBD1 (6 bases). The CDR3 runs to 13 residues. CDR1 is SGHDN and CDR2 is FVKESK in the germline V gene. V was trimmed by 4 bases and J by 6 bases, leaving 10 bases between them. The CDR3 DNA reads as TGTGCCAGCAGCCTACAGGGTTCCAATGAGCAGTTCTTC. Its translation: CASSLQGSNEQFF.

V and J are TRBV2 and TRBJ2-2; 8 bases are shared with TRBD2. CDR3 length: 14 amino acids. The ends lost 4 bases at V and 10 bases at J; junction bases unmatched: 8. CDR1 and CDR2 (germline): SNHLY, FYNNEI. The CDR3 DNA reads TGTGCCAGCAGTGCCGGGACTAGATTCGTGGAGCTGTTTTTT. Encoded protein: CASSAGTRFVELFF.

The chain has TRBV13 and TRBJ2-3; 10 bases align to TRBD2. This CDR3 comprises 16 residues. Germline CDR1 PRHDT, CDR2 FYEKMQ (reference sequence). V gave up 3 bases and J gave up 4 bases; unmatched junction bases: 7. The CDR3 protein is CASSFSASGGSDTQYF. CDR3 DNA sequence: TGTGCCAGCAGCTTTTCCGCTAGCGGGGGATCAGATACGCAGTATTTT.

The J gene is TRBJ2-4, the V gene TRBV4-1; no reliable D call. The germline V gene encodes CDR1 MGHRA and CDR2 YSYEKL. The CDR3 has 16 amino acids. Trimming stripped 1 base from V and 0 bases from J, with 10 bases between. The CDR3 reads CASSQVPQIAKNIQYF. DNA for the CDR3: TGCGCCAGCAGCCAAGTACCGCAGATAGCCAAAAACATTCAGTACTTC.

The chain couples TRBV5-1 to TRBJ2-1; 9 bases are a match to TRBD1. This CDR3 has 16 amino acids. V trimming: 0 bases; J trimming: 8 bases; junction bases outside the gene matches: 9. CDR1 and CDR2 (germline): SGHRS, YFSETQ. CDR3 sequence: CASSLAPGQGWDEQFF. Here the CDR3 DNA reads TGCGCCAGCAGCTTGGCGCCGGGACAGGGCTGGGATGAGCAGTTCTTC.

The chain uses TRBV7-3 and TRBJ2-1, with D perhaps TRBD1 (6 bases). CDR1 is SGHTA, CDR2 FQGTGA, per germline. CDR3 length: 15 amino acids. The ends were cut back, 2 bases at V and 6 bases at J, with 14 bases in the middle. The DNA of the CDR3 is TGTGCCAGCAGCTTACGGGCACAGGGCCGCAATGAGCAGTTCTTC. Translated, it gives CASSLRAQGRNEQFF.

CDR3 nucleotides: TGTGCCAGCAGCCGAAATCAGGGCTTGGGAGGAAACACCATATATTTT. Its protein is CASSRNQGLGGNTIYF. The J gene is TRBJ1-3, the V gene TRBV11-2; D may be TRBD1 (5 bases). The CDR3 is made up of 16 amino acids. The V and J ends lost 5 bases and 4 bases respectively, with 18 bases between them. Per germline, CDR1 SGHAT and CDR2 FQNNGV.

V usage is TRBV5-1 and J usage is TRBJ1-2, with TRBD1 as a possible D gene (6 bases). V dropped 0 bases and J dropped 2 bases, with 11 bases sitting between them. The CDR3 runs to 15 residues. The germline CDR1 and CDR2 sequences are SGHRS and YFSETQ. CDR3 coding DNA: TGCGCCAGCAGCTTGGTGACAGGTGCAAACTATGGCTACACCTTC. Amino acid sequence: CASSLVTGANYGYTF.

Worth noting for this clone: Other DNA sequences from this sample encode an identical CDR3 as well. The chain uses TRBV9 and TRBJ2-1, with 8 bases matching TRBD2. Germline V CDR1 and CDR2: SGDLS, YYNGEE. CDR3 length: 15 residues. V dropped 0 bases and J dropped 2; count of bases not matched to a gene: 1. The CDR3 nucleotides are TGTGCCAGCAGCGTAGGAGCGGGGGCCTACAATGAGCAGTTCTTC. Its translation is CASSVGAGAYNEQFF. Supplemented by reference TRBV9 and TRBJ2-1, the full variable domain reads DSGVTQTPKHLITATGQRVTLRCSPRSGDLSVYWYQQSLDQGLQFLIQYYNGEERAKGNILERFSAQQFPDLHSELNLSSLELGDSALYFCASSVGAGAYNEQFFGPGTRLTVL.

V and J are TRBV28 and TRBJ2-5; TRBD2 might be the D (6 bases). TRBJ2-7 explains the end of the DNA better; the J call may be wrong. The CDR3 covers 14 residues. Germline V CDR1 and CDR2: MDHEN, SYDVKM. CDR3: CASSSLGGAYEQYF. CDR3 sequence (DNA): TGTGCCAGCAGTTCGTTGGGGGGTGCCTACGAGCAGTACTTC.

The chain carries TRBV6-5 and TRBJ1-2; D is perhaps TRBD1 (6 bases). Trimming took 2 bases from V and 3 from J, leaving 16 bases between them. The V gene's germline CDR1 is MNHEY and CDR2 SVGAGI. The CDR3 sequence is 16 residues long. CDR3 sequence: CASSYGGGRRDYGYTF. The DNA of the CDR3 is TGTGCCAGCAGTTACGGGGGGGGGCGAAGGGACTATGGCTACACCTTC.

This chain joins TRBV9 and TRBJ1-2; tentatively, D is TRBD1 (6 bases). The ends were cut back, 0 bases at V and 8 bases at J, with 20 bases in the middle. This CDR3 region has 16 residues. Germline V gene lookup returns CDR1 SGDLS and CDR2 YYNGEE. The CDR3 region has the DNA TGTGCCAGCAGCGTAGCTACAGGGCTCCACCTCAGGGGCTACACCTTC. This encodes CASSVATGLHLRGYTF.

This sequence joins TRBV7-9 and TRBJ1-1; 7 positions agree with TRBD1. CDR1 and CDR2 from the germline V gene are SEHNR and FQNEAQ (reference sequence). V shed 3 bases and J 6 bases; nucleotides not matched to a gene: 4. This CDR3 region has 13 residues. CDR3 sequence reads: CASSFLGGAEAFF. Written as DNA, the CDR3 is TGTGCCAGCAGCTTTCTAGGGGGCGCTGAAGCTTTCTTT.

V and J are TRBV7-3 and TRBJ2-1, with TRBD2 matching 13 bases. Trimming took 4 bases from V and 8 from J; bases not matched to a gene: 8. The CDR3 loop spans 16 amino acids. Germline values: CDR1 SGHTA, CDR2 FQGTGA. The chain's CDR3 is CASSSGLAGVLDEQFF. The CDR3 DNA is TGTGCCAGCAGCTCAGGACTAGCGGGAGTGCTTGATGAGCAGTTCTTC.

This chain's CDR3 is CASSQDELMNTEAFF. Here the CDR3 DNA reads TGCGCCAGCAGCCAAGATGAGCTAATGAACACTGAAGCTTTCTTT. V and J are TRBV4-1 and TRBJ1-1; D is undetermined. This CDR3 has 15 residues. V lost 0 bases, J lost 0 bases, and 8 bases lay in between. Germline-derived CDR1 and CDR2 are MGHRA and YSYEKL.

This clone was detected only once. This sequence joins TRBV7-9 and TRBJ2-7, with D possibly matching TRBD1 (5 bases). This CDR3 is 17 amino acids long. Looked up from germline, CDR1 is SEHNR and CDR2 is FQNEAQ (reference sequence). V dropped 1 base and J dropped 2 bases, with 18 bases sitting between them. CDR3 protein: CASSLVGRVGFAYEQYF. The CDR3 DNA reads TGTGCCAGCAGCTTAGTGGGGCGAGTCGGTTTCGCCTACGAGCAGTACTTC.

This chain joins TRBV18 and TRBJ2-6, with TRBD1 identical over 10 bases. Germline CDR1 is KGHSH and CDR2 is LQKENI. With V trimmed by 4 bases and J by 0 bases, 12 bases remained unmatched. CDR3 length equals 20 residues. The CDR3 is CASSLTPGQGTLSGANVLTF. As DNA, the CDR3 is TGTGCCAGCTCACTAACGCCGGGACAGGGGACCCTCTCTGGGGCCAACGTCCTGACTTTC.

This clone was seen a few times. This chain uses TRBV7-2 with TRBJ2-5; 7 nucleotides agree with TRBD1. The CDR3 consists of 17 residues. CDR1 is SGHTA and CDR2 is FQGNSA in the germline V gene. Germline trimming cut 5 bases from V and 4 bases from J; bases unmatched to any gene: 16. This CDR3 reads CASSHRPHVDRAETQYF. The CDR3 DNA sequence: TGTGCCAGCAGCCACCGACCCCATGTTGACAGGGCAGAGACCCAGTACTTC.

This rearrangement joins TRBV6-5 to TRBJ1-5; 9 bases are a match to TRBD1. There are 14 residues in the CDR3. J lost 5 bases, V lost 6 bases, and 5 bases had no gene match. Germline lookup yields CDR1 MNHEY and CDR2 SVGAGI. The CDR3 spells CASSGGQGYQPQHF. The CDR3 region has the DNA TGTGCCAGCAGCGGGGGACAGGGTTATCAGCCCCAGCATTTT.

This clone was seen a handful of times. J is TRBJ1-2 and V is TRBV13; possible D gene TRBD1, 6 bases. CDR3 size: 14 residues. Trimming took 3 bases from V and 5 from J, leaving 13 bases between them. Germline V gene sequence: CDR1 PRHDT, CDR2 FYEKMQ (reference sequence). CDR3: CASSFFQGHYGYTF. The CDR3 nucleotides are TGTGCCAGCAGCTTTTTCCAGGGACATTATGGCTACACCTTC.

The V call is TRBV27, the J call TRBJ2-1; TRBD2 aligns across 8 bases. Germline CDR1 is MNHEY and CDR2 is SMNVEV (reference sequence). The CDR3 contains 17 residues. The junction had 10 bases not matched to a gene; V was cut back by 4 bases and J by 2 bases. In DNA, the CDR3 is TGTGCCAGCAGTTATCCGACGACGGGGGGGCCCTACAATGAGCAGTTCTTC. Its translation: CASSYPTTGGPYNEQFF.

This chain links TRBV5-1 with TRBJ2-5; D possibly corresponds to TRBD1 (6 bases). Germline CDR1 reads SGHRS; CDR2 reads YFSETQ. V shed 0 bases and J shed 9 bases, with 21 bases lying between them. This CDR3 is built from 16 residues. CDR3 nucleotide sequence: TGCGCCAGCAGCTTGGCCTACGACAGGCCCAAGATGGCCCAGTACTTC. Translation gives CASSLAYDRPKMAQYF. Full variable domain (outside the CDR3, taken from reference TRBV5-1 and TRBJ2-5): KAGVTQTPRYLIKTRGQQVTLSCSPISGHRSVSWYQQTPGQGLQFLFEYFSETQRNKGNFPGRFSGRQFSNSRSEMNVSTLELGDSALYLCASSLAYDRPKMAQYFGPGTRLLVL.